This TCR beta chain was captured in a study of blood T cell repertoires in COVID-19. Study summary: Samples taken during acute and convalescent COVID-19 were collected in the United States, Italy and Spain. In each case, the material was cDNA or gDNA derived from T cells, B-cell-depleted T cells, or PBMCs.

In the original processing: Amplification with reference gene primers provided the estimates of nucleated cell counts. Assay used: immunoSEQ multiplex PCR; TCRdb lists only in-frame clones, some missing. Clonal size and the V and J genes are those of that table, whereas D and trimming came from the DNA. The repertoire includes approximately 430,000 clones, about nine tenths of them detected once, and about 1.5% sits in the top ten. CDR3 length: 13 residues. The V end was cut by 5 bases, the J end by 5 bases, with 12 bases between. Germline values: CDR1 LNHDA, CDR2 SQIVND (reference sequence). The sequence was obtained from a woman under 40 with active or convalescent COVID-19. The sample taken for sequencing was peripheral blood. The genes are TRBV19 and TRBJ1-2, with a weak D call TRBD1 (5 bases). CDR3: CASSAGRFYGYTF. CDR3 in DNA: TGTGCCAGTAGTGCGGGACGCTTTTATGGCTACACCTTC.